This T cell receptor (beta chain) derives from a study of cytomegalovirus exposure and HLA in healthy donors. General study findings and limits: Later work found that TCR association rates differed between HLA loci; DRB1 had the most and HLA-C the fewest.

With respect to this clone: The target antigen is unknown. An end of the junction differs from the germline gene, which may be a read error.

13 Jbeta primers and 60 Vbeta primers were used for the PCR. Methods used by the authors: Later, about 80 million unique TCR beta chains were counted in an analysis, and about 10 million of them were shared. Here immunoSEQ multiplex PCR was the method, and the copy in TCRdb shows in-frame clones only, minus some. The D gene and trimming were derived from the DNA, and the V and J assignments and clone size from that table. The sample includes 90,000 to 150,000 clones, over 60% of them seen just once. The source of this sequence is a middle-aged man in good health and CMV-seropositive. Sequencing was performed on PBMCs.

The chain's CDR3 is CSSSHPTGLEQYF. CDR3 sequence (DNA): TGTTCCAGCAGCCACCCGACAGGGCTCGAGCAGTACTTC. The gene calls are TRBV7-9 and TRBJ2-7, with 7 nucleotides matching TRBD1. This CDR3 is 13 amino acids long. Germline loops: CDR1 SEHNR, CDR2 FQNEAQ (reference sequence).